Sequencing of this TCR beta chain was carried out in a study of cytomegalovirus exposure and HLA in healthy donors. Of note for this clone: What it binds is not known.

The CDR3 totals 16 residues. Trimming cost V 2 bases and J 5 bases; bases outside gene matches: 9. The V gene's germline CDR1 is KGHSH and CDR2 LQKENI. This PCR relied on a set of 60 Vbeta primers and 13 Jbeta primers. Profiled with immunoSEQ multiplex PCR; TCRdb holds only in-frame clones, not every one. This table lists 65,000 to 80,000 clones. Study-level findings and limits: It was only CMV serostatus that was available as immune exposure information.

The TCR comes from a female donor in good health and CMV-seropositive. The sample comprised PBMCs. The chain joins TRBV18 to TRBJ1-5; 7 bases map to TRBD1. The CDR3 sequence is CASSPRGTEPYQPQHF. The CDR3 nucleotides are TGTGCCAGCTCACCAAGAGGGACAGAACCTTATCAGCCCCAGCATTTT.